Below, 27 T cell receptor beta chains from the same sample are listed, as sequenced in a study of T cell clonotyping in hematopoietic cell transplantation. Sequencing used immunoSEQ multiplex PCR; TCRdb keeps in-frame clones, though not all of them. The table has about 16,000 clones, around 70% seen once. Material: peripheral blood mononuclear cells. All receptors derive from a woman aged 60-70 years in good health. Some clones in this sample may be carry-over from other donors' samples.

The chain links TRBV30 to TRBJ2-2; the D gene is possibly TRBD2 (5 bases). Trimming removed 3 bases from V and 1 base from J, with 9 bases in between. The CDR3 is made up of 14 amino acids. Germline values: CDR1 GTSNPN, CDR2 SVGIG (reference sequence). The CDR3 loop reads CAWRKGENTGELFF. The CDR3 nucleotides are TGTGCCTGGAGGAAGGGAGAGAACACCGGGGAGCTGTTTTTT.

The chain links TRBV28 to TRBJ2-7; D is uncertain. V was trimmed by 3 bases and J by 2 bases, leaving 17 bases between them. Germline assignment: CDR1 MDHEN and CDR2 SYDVKM. This CDR3 has 16 amino acids. The CDR3 region is CASSFSRLAQTYEQYF. DNA for the CDR3: TGTGCCAGCAGTTTTTCCCGTCTGGCTCAAACCTACGAGCAGTACTTC.

The chain combines TRBV14 with TRBJ2-3, with a tentative D call TRBD1 (6 bases). The V end lost 1 base, the J end lost 4 bases, and 24 bases lay between the germline ends. This CDR3 region has 19 residues. Germline CDR1 and CDR2: SGHDN and FVKESK. CDR3 residues: CASSQAPKTERQVPDTQYF. CDR3 nucleotide sequence: TGTGCCAGCAGCCAAGCCCCAAAAACGGAGCGACAGGTCCCAGATACGCAGTATTTT.

The chain recombines TRBV4-1 with TRBJ1-4, with 7 positions matching TRBD1. The junction had 16 bases not matched to a gene; V was cut back by 7 bases and J by 5 bases. In germline, CDR1 is MGHRA, CDR2 YSYEKL. This CDR3 has 17 amino acids. CDR3 sequence reads: CASKAEGGGALNEKLFF. In nucleotides, the CDR3 is TGCGCCAGCAAGGCGGAAGGAGGGGGCGCCTTGAATGAAAAACTGTTTTTT.

This sequence joins TRBV6-6 and TRBJ1-5; 7 positions agree with TRBD1. V dropped 2 bases and J dropped 3; count of bases not matched to a gene: 4. Looked up from germline, CDR1 is MNHNY and CDR2 is SVGAGI (reference sequence). There are 15 residues in the CDR3. CDR3 in DNA: TGTGCCAGCAGTTACCGGGACAGCTTCAATCAGCCCCAGCATTTT. Its protein is CASSYRDSFNQPQHF.

V is TRBV20-1 and J is TRBJ1-1; no firm D call. Trimming pared 6 bases from V and 9 bases from J, leaving 14 bases between. The CDR3 contains 11 residues. Germline CDR1 and CDR2: DFQATT and SNEGSKA (reference sequence). CDR3 sequence reads: CSAQSGSKAFF. The CDR3 coding sequence is TGCAGTGCGCAATCCGGGTCTAAAGCTTTCTTT.

The rearrangement uses TRBV29-1 and TRBJ2-2; the D gene could be TRBD1 or TRBD2 (5 bases each). Trimming pared 7 bases from V and 6 bases from J, leaving 15 bases between. This CDR3 has 13 amino acids. Germline V gene data show CDR1 as SQVTM and CDR2 as ANQGSEA. CDR3 in DNA: TGCAGCGCCCTCCCGGTGGGGGCCGGGGAGCTGTTTTTT. Protein product: CSALPVGAGELFF.

The V and J genes are TRBV7-6 and TRBJ2-7; possibly TRBD1 for D (5 bases). Germline CDR1 SGHVS, CDR2 FNYEAQ. The CDR3 loop spans 14 amino acids. The ends were cut back, 3 bases at V and 5 bases at J, with 14 bases in the middle. This chain's CDR3 is CASSFLGPSDEQYF. The DNA for the CDR3 is TGTGCCAGCAGCTTCTTGGGGCCTTCTGACGAGCAGTACTTC.

The V and J genes are TRBV10-1 and TRBJ2-7; 8 positions match TRBD1. J lost 0 bases, V lost 7 bases, and 5 bases had no gene match. This CDR3 contains 14 residues. Germline lookup yields CDR1 WNHNN and CDR2 SYGVQD (reference sequence). CDR3 residues: CASTAGGTSYEQYF. The CDR3 DNA sequence: TGCGCCAGCACCGCAGGGGGCACCTCCTACGAGCAGTACTTC.

This clone was observed a single time. DNA for the CDR3: TGTGCCAGCAGCCAAGAAGTATCGGGCAGGGGGCGGTTAGGGGGGCAGTTCTTC. Protein sequence: CASSQEVSGRGRLGGQFF. This sequence joins TRBV14 and TRBJ2-1, with 8 bases lining up with TRBD1. The V and J ends lost 0 bases and 12 bases, in that order; junction bases with no gene match: 19. Germline assignment: CDR1 SGHDN and CDR2 FVKESK. This CDR3 spans 18 amino acids.

This clone was seen a few times. The chain recombines TRBV28 with TRBJ1-4; tentative D call: TRBD1 (5 bases). From germline, CDR1 is MDHEN and CDR2 SYDVKM. V lost 4 bases and J 15 bases, leaving 9 bases between the germline ends. This CDR3 spans 10 amino acids. CDR3 in DNA: TGTGCCAGCAGTTCGGTACAGGTGTTTTTT. Translation: CASSSVQVFF.

The J gene is TRBJ2-4, the V gene TRBV9; 8 bases are a match to TRBD2. V dropped 0 bases and J dropped 9; count of bases not matched to a gene: 8. Germline-derived CDR1 and CDR2 are SGDLS and YYNGEE. The CDR3 length is 15 residues. The CDR3 loop reads CASSVGPGGPGIQYF. The CDR3 region has the DNA TGTGCCAGCAGCGTAGGCCCGGGAGGGCCGGGCATTCAGTACTTC.

V usage is TRBV4-3 and J usage is TRBJ2-7; D not certain. The germline gives CDR1 LGHNA, CDR2 YSLEER. V was shortened by 1 base and J by 6 bases, with 7 bases between the two germline ends. The CDR3 runs 12 residues. Here the CDR3 reads CASSQGLSEQYF. DNA for the CDR3: TGCGCCAGCAGCCAAGGACTCTCCGAGCAGTACTTC.

The V gene is TRBV6-1, the J gene TRBJ2-3; possibly TRBD1 for D (6 bases). The CDR3 covers 13 residues. Trimming pared 7 bases from V and 0 bases from J, leaving 8 bases between. Germline V gives CDR1 MNHNS, CDR2 SASEGT. The chain's CDR3 is CASTGQSTDTQYF. The CDR3 DNA reads as TGTGCCAGCACCGGACAGAGCACAGATACGCAGTATTTT.

V is TRBV4-2 and J is TRBJ2-5; tentative D call: TRBD1 (5 bases). V lost 2 bases, J lost 1 base, and 11 bases lay in between. Germline CDR1 and CDR2: LGHNA and YNFKEQ. The CDR3 is made up of 15 amino acids. CDR3 coding DNA: TGTGCCAGCAGCCAACAAGTGGGGCCCCAAGAGACCCAGTACTTC. Amino acid sequence: CASSQQVGPQETQYF.

The V and J genes are TRBV6-5 and TRBJ2-7; D gene uncertain. In germline, CDR1 is MNHEY, CDR2 SVGAGI. The CDR3 is made up of 15 amino acids. Trimming shortened V by 6 bases and J by 1 base, and 16 bases separated the two germline ends. CDR3 coding DNA: TGTGCCAGCAGCCCCCAGTCCGTGGGTTCCTACGAGCAGTACTTC. The encoded protein is CASSPQSVGSYEQYF.

This sequence joins TRBV4-1 and TRBJ1-5; D uncertain. The CDR3 has 15 amino acids. Trimming removed 1 base from V and 5 bases from J, with 12 bases in between. Germline loops: CDR1 MGHRA, CDR2 YSYEKL. This chain's CDR3 is CASSQVKTDYQPQHF. The CDR3 DNA reads TGCGCCAGCAGCCAAGTGAAGACGGACTATCAGCCCCAGCATTTT.

The V call is TRBV4-3, the J call TRBJ1-4; the match to TRBD1 covers 7 bases. This CDR3 region has 15 residues. The V segment lost 5 bases and the J segment 4 bases; nucleotides outside the gene matches: 7. Germline-derived CDR1 and CDR2 are LGHNA and YSLEER. CDR3 coding DNA: TGCGCCAGCAGCGGGAGGGGGCATAGTAATGAAAAACTGTTTTTT. Its translation: CASSGRGHSNEKLFF.

The V and J genes are TRBV4-1 and TRBJ1-1, with 9 bases aligning to TRBD1. The CDR3 covers 16 residues. Germline values: CDR1 MGHRA, CDR2 YSYEKL. Trimming took 1 base from V and 4 from J; bases not matched to a gene: 7. The CDR3 spells CASSQGLRTGATEAFF. CDR3 in DNA: TGCGCCAGCAGCCAAGGGTTAAGGACAGGGGCCACTGAAGCTTTCTTT.

Only a few counts were recorded for this clone. The rearrangement links TRBV4-2 to TRBJ2-4; 7 bases line up with TRBD2. The CDR3 has 14 residues. From germline, CDR1 is LGHNA and CDR2 YNFKEQ. V lost 3 bases to trimming and J lost 6 bases; unmatched junction nucleotides: 5. CDR3 nucleotide sequence: TGTGCCAGCAGCCACACTAGCGATCCAAACATTCAGTACTTC. As protein: CASSHTSDPNIQYF.

The chain couples TRBV6-5 to TRBJ2-5; D ambiguous. V was shortened by 9 bases and J by 4 bases, with 9 bases between the two germline ends. This CDR3 has 11 amino acids. CDR1 is MNHEY, CDR2 SVGAGI, per germline. The CDR3 sequence is CASHLRETQYF. As DNA, the CDR3 is TGTGCCAGTCATTTACGAGAGACCCAGTACTTC.

The chain has TRBV25-1 and TRBJ1-3, with D tentatively TRBD1 (5 bases). V was clipped by 4 bases and J by 0 bases, with 13 bases between them. CDR3 length: 16 amino acids. Per germline, CDR1 MGHDK and CDR2 SYGVNS. The chain's CDR3 is CASSVSTVGSGNTIYF. The DNA for the CDR3 is TGTGCCAGCAGTGTTTCGACAGTAGGCTCTGGAAACACCATATATTTT.

Only a few counts were recorded for this clone. This chain uses TRBV9 with TRBJ1-2; D is possibly TRBD1 (5 bases). This CDR3 spans 17 amino acids. Germline values: CDR1 SGDLS, CDR2 YYNGEE. The germline V and J ends were trimmed by 0 bases and 2 bases, with 17 bases remaining between them. The chain's CDR3 is CASSVAPFGRVNYGYTF. Written as DNA, the CDR3 is TGTGCCAGCAGCGTAGCTCCGTTTGGCAGGGTCAACTATGGCTACACCTTC. Combining the CDR3 with reference TRBV9 and TRBJ1-2 gives the whole variable domain DSGVTQTPKHLITATGQRVTLRCSPRSGDLSVYWYQQSLDQGLQFLIQYYNGEERAKGNILERFSAQQFPDLHSELNLSSLELGDSALYFCASSVAPFGRVNYGYTFGSGTRLTVV.

This sequence joins TRBV6-6 and TRBJ1-2, with D possibly TRBD1 on 6 matching bases. The V and J ends lost 6 bases and 8 bases respectively, with 19 bases between them. The CDR3 is made up of 14 amino acids. CDR1 and CDR2 from the germline V gene are MNHNY and SVGAGI (reference sequence). CDR3 nucleotide sequence: TGTGCCAGCAGCCCGTCGAGGGGGGAACAGGGCTACACCTTC. This encodes CASSPSRGEQGYTF.

This chain joins TRBV4-2 and TRBJ2-7; 7 positions match TRBD1. This CDR3 is built from 16 residues. Germline trimming cut 4 bases from V and 0 bases from J; bases unmatched to any gene: 9. CDR1 LGHNA and CDR2 YNFKEQ come from the germline V gene. As DNA, the CDR3 is TGTGCCAGCAGCCGCGGAACCGGGGACAGCTCCTACGAGCAGTACTTC. The encoded protein is CASSRGTGDSSYEQYF.

This rearrangement joins TRBV4-3 to TRBJ1-1; D is unresolved. The germline V gene has CDR1 LGHNA and CDR2 YSLEER. CDR3 length: 14 amino acids. The ends were cut back, 0 bases at V and 2 bases at J, with 7 bases in the middle. The CDR3: CASSQDYGNTEAFF. In DNA, the CDR3 is TGCGCCAGCAGCCAAGATTACGGTAACACTGAAGCTTTCTTT.

The V gene is TRBV30, the J gene TRBJ2-7, with TRBD1 matching 10 bases. V gave up 4 bases and J gave up 6 bases; unmatched junction bases: 9. Germline lookup yields CDR1 GTSNPN and CDR2 SVGIG (reference sequence). The CDR3 totals 14 residues. CDR3 coding DNA: TGTGCCTGGACCCCGGGACAGGGGCAGGTCGAGCAGTACTTC. Encoded protein: CAWTPGQGQVEQYF.